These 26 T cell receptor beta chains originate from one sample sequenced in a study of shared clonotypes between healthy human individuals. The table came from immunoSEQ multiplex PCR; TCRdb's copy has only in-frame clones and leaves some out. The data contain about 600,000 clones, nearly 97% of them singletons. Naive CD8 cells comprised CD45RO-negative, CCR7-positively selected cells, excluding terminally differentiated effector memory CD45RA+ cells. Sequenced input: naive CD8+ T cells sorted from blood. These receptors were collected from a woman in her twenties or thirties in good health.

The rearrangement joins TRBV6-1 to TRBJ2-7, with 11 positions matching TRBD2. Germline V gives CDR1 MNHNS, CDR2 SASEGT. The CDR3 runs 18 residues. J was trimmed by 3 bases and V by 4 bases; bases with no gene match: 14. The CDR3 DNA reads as TGTGCCAGCAGTGTGTTTAGCGGGAGGGAAGTAATTATCTACGAGCAGTACTTC. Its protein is CASSVFSGREVIIYEQYF.

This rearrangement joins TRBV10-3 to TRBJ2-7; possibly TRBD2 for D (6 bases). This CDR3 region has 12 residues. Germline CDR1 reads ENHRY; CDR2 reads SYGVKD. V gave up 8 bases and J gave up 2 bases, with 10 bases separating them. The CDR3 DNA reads TGTGCCATCTGGAGGGAGCCCTACGAGCAGTACTTC. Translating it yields CAIWREPYEQYF.

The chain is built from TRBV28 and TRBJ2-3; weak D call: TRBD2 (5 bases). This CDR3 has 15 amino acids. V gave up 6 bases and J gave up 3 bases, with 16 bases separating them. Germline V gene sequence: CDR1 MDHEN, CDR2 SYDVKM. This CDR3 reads CASSQIVRRTDTQYF. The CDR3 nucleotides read TGTGCCAGCAGCCAAATAGTAAGGAGGACAGATACGCAGTATTTT.

The CDR3 nucleotides read TGTGCCAGTAGTCCGGGAAAGCTATACGAGCAGTACTTC. This translates into CASSPGKLYEQYF. The chain joins TRBV19 to TRBJ2-7; TRBD2 is a possible D gene (5 bases). This CDR3 has 13 residues. Per the germline V gene, CDR1 is LNHDA and CDR2 is SQIVND (reference sequence). The germline V and J ends were trimmed by 5 bases and 4 bases, with 12 bases remaining between them.

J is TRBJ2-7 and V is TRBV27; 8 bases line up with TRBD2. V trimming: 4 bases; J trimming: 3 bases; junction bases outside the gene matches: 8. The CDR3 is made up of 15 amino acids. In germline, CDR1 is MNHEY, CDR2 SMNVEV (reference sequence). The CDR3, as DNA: TGTGCCAGCAGTTCCCAGGGTAGCGGGAACTACGAGCAGTACTTC. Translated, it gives CASSSQGSGNYEQYF.

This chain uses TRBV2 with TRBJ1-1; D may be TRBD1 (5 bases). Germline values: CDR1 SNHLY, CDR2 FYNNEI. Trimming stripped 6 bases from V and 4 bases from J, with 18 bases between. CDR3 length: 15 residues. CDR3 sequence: CASRVGHEAVTEAFF. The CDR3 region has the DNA TGTGCCAGCAGAGTCGGACACGAAGCAGTCACTGAAGCTTTCTTT.

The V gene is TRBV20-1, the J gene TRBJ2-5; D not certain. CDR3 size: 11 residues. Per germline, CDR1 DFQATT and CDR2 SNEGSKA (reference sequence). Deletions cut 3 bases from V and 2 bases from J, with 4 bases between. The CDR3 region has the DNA TGCAGTGCTAGGTATCAAGAGACCCAGTACTTC. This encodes CSARYQETQYF.

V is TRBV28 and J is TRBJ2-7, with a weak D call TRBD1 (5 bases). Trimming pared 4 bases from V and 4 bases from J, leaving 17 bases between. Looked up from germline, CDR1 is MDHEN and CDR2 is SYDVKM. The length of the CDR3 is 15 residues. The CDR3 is CASSSAEQEGYEQYF. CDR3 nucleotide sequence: TGTGCCAGCAGTTCGGCCGAACAGGAAGGGTACGAGCAGTACTTC.

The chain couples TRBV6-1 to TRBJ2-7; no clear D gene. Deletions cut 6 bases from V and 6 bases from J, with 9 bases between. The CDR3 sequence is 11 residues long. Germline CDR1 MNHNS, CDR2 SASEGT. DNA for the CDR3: TGTGCCAGCAGGTGGGGTCTCGAGCAGTACTTC. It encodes CASRWGLEQYF.

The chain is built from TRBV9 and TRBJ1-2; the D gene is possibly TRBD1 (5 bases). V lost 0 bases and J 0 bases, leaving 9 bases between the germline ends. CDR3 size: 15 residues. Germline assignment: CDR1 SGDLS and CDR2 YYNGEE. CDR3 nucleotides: TGTGCCAGCAGCGTAGACGGGGGGACTAACTATGGCTACACCTTC. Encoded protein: CASSVDGGTNYGYTF.

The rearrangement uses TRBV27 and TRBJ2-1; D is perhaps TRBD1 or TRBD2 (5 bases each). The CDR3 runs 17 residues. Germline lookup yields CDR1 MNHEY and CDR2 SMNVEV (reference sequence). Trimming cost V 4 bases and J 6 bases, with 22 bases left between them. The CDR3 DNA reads TGTGCCAGCAGTTCGGGACGCGGACCCGGTACGGTCAATGAGCAGTTCTTC. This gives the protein CASSSGRGPGTVNEQFF.

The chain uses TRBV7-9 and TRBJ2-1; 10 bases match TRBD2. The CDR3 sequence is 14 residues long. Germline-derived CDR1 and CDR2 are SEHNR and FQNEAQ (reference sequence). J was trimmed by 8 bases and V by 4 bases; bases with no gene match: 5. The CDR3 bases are TGTGCCAGCAGCTCAGCGGGAGGGCCGGATGAGCAGTTCTTC. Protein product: CASSSAGGPDEQFF.

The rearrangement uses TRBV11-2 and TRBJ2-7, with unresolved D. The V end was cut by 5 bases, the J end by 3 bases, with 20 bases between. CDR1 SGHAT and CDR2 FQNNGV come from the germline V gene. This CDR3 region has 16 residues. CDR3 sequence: CASSSEVLTLGYEQYF. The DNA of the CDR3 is TGTGCCAGCAGCAGTGAGGTCCTCACCCTGGGCTACGAGCAGTACTTC.

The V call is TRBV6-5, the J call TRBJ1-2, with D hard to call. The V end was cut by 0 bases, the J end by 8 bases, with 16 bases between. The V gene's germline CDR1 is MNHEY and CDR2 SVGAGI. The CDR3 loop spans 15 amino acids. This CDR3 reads CASSYSRWTGKGYTF. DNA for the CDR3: TGTGCCAGCAGTTACTCGAGATGGACGGGGAAGGGCTACACCTTC.

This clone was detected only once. The CDR3 protein is CASSYTHPGQPSFF. The CDR3 coding sequence is TGTGCCAGCAGTTATACCCATCCGGGACAGCCCTCTTTCTTT. The chain combines TRBV6-6 with TRBJ1-1, with 7 nucleotides matching TRBD1. The CDR3 extends over 14 amino acids. Germline V gene lookup returns CDR1 MNHNY and CDR2 SVGAGI (reference sequence). J was trimmed by 12 bases and V by 3 bases; bases with no gene match: 13.

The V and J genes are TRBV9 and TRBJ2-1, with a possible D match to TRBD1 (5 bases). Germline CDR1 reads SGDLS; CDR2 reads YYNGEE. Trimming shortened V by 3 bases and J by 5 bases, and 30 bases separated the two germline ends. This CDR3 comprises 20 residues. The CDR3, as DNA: TGTGCCAGCAGCGACAATATGGACGGATATCTCCTAGGGGCCCACAATGAGCAGTTCTTC. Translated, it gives CASSDNMDGYLLGAHNEQFF.

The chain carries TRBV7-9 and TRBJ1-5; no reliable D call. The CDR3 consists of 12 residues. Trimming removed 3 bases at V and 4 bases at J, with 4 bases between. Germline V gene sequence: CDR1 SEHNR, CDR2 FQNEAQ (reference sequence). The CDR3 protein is CASSFANQPQHF. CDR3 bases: TGTGCCAGCAGCTTCGCAAATCAGCCCCAGCATTTT.

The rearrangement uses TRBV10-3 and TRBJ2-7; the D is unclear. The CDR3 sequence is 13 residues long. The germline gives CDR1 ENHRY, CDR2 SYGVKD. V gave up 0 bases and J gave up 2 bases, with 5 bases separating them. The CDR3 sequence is CAISESVTYEQYF. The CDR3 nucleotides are TGTGCCATCAGTGAGTCAGTGACCTACGAGCAGTACTTC.

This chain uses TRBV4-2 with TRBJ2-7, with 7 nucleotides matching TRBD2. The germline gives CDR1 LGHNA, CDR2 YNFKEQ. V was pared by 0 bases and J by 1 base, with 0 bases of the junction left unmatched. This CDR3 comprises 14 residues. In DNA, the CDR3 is TGTGCCAGCAGCCAAGAGGGACTATCCTACGAGCAGTACTTC. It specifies CASSQEGLSYEQYF.

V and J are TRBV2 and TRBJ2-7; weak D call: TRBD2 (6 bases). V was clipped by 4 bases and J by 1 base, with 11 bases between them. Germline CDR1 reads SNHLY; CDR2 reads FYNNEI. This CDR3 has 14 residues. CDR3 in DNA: TGTGCCAGCAGTGGGAGGAGCGGGTCCTACGAGCAGTACTTC. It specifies CASSGRSGSYEQYF. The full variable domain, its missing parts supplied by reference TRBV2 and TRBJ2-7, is EPEVTQTPSHQVTQMGQEVILRCVPISNHLYFYWYRQILGQKVEFLVSFYNNEISEKSEIFDDQFSVERPDGSNFTLKIRSTKLEDSAMYFCASSGRSGSYEQYFGPGTRLTVT.

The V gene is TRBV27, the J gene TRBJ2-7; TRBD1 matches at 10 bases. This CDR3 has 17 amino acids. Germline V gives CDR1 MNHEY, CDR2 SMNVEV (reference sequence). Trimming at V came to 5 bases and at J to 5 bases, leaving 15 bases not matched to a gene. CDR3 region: CASSLKPRQGASNEQYF. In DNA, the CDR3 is TGTGCCAGCAGTCTAAAGCCCCGACAGGGGGCATCCAACGAGCAGTACTTC.

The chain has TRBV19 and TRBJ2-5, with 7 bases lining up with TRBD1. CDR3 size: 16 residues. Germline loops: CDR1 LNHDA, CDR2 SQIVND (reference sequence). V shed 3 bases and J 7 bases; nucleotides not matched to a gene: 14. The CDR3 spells CASSIFGTDLGVTQYF. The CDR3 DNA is TGTGCCAGTAGTATCTTCGGGACAGACCTTGGGGTGACCCAGTACTTC.

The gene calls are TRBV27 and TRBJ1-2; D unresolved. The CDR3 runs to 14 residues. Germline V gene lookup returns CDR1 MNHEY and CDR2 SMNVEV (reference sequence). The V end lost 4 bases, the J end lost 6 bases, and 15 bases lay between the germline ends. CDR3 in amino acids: CASSYTGRSHGYTF. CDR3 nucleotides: TGTGCCAGCAGTTATACGGGCAGGTCCCATGGCTACACCTTC.

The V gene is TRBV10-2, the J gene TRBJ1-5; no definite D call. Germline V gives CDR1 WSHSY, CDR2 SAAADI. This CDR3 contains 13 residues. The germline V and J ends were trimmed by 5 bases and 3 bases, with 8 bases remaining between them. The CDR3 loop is CASSPGLNQPQHF. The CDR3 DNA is TGCGCCAGCAGTCCGGGTCTCAATCAGCCCCAGCATTTT.

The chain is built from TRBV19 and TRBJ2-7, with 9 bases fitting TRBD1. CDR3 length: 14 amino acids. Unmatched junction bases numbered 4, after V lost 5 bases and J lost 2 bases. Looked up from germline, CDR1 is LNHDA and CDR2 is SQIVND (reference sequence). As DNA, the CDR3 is TGTGCCAGTAGTGGGACAGGGAATACCTACGAGCAGTACTTC. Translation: CASSGTGNTYEQYF.

For the CDR3, the DNA is TGTGCCTCTTACTCCCTACACACCAATACGCAGTATTTT. This codes for CASYSLHTNTQYF. The chain carries TRBV27 and TRBJ2-3; unclear D gene. The CDR3 totals 13 residues. Germline V gives CDR1 MNHEY, CDR2 SMNVEV (reference sequence). V lost 11 bases and J lost 7, with 19 bases in between.